Shown below are 5 T cell receptor beta chains from a single sample sequenced in a study of breast tumors, draining lymph nodes, adjacent tissues. MiXCR, applied by TCRdb to the multiplex PCR reads, yields one record per CDR3 protein. Among about 130,000 distinct CDR3 sequences listed, about 20% were seen once. Samples came from axillary lymph nodes draining the breast cancer. Sequenced: axillary lymph node tissue. These receptors all come from a female donor with breast cancer. Some clones in this sample may be carry-over from other donors' samples.

This clonotype was observed once. Compared with germline, one end of the junction differs, possibly owing to a read error. The chain carries TRBV18 and TRBJ1-3, with D maybe TRBD1 (5 bases). The CDR3 covers 16 residues. Germline values: CDR1 KGHSH, CDR2 LQKENI. The DNA for the CDR3 is TGTGCCAGCTCACCATTACAGGAACTTTCTGGAAACGCCATATATTTT. Amino acids: CASSPLQELSGNAIYF. Based on the CDR3 plus reference TRBV18 and TRBJ1-3, the full variable domain is NAGVMQNPRHLVRRRGQEARLRCSPMKGHSHVYWYRQLPEEGLKFMVYLQKENIIDESGMPKERFSAEFPKEGPSILRIQQVVRGDSAAYFCASSPLQELSGNAIYFGEGSWLTVV.

Ten or more counts support this clonotype. The chain recombines TRBV5-1 with TRBJ2-1, with 11 bases fitting TRBD2. Germline CDR1 is SGHRS and CDR2 is YFSETQ. The V and J ends lost 4 bases and 4 bases, in that order; junction bases with no gene match: 4. The CDR3 loop spans 15 amino acids. CDR3 residues: CASSTGTSGYNEQFF. The CDR3 nucleotides read TGCGCCAGCAGCACCGGGACTAGCGGATACAATGAGCAGTTCTTC.

This clonotype was counted ten times or more. This chain uses TRBV20-1 with TRBJ2-7; 9 bases align to TRBD2. The CDR3 runs to 13 residues. CDR1 and CDR2 from the germline V gene are DFQATT and SNEGSKA (reference sequence). Here the CDR3 DNA reads TGCAGCCCTCAGCGGGGGGCCTCCTACGAGCAGTACTTC. Translated, it gives CSPQRGASYEQYF.

There are many counts of this clonotype. The chain links TRBV7-9 to TRBJ2-1; maybe TRBD2 (6 bases). Germline CDR1 reads SEHNR; CDR2 reads FQNEAQ (reference sequence). The V gene lost 4 bases and the J gene lost 6 bases, with 13 bases spanning the gap. CDR3 size: 14 residues. CDR3 loop: CASSSPGTRNEQFF. CDR3 DNA sequence: TGTGCCAGCAGCTCACCCGGGACTCGCAATGAGCAGTTCTTC.

A note on this clonotype: This clone may be a read error of a much larger clone one base away. The chain recombines TRBV6-5 with TRBJ1-2, with 7 positions matching TRBD1. Germline CDR1 MNHEY, CDR2 SVGAGI. With V trimmed by 8 bases and J by 6 bases, 12 bases remained unmatched. The CDR3 spans 14 residues. Here the CDR3 DNA reads TGTGCCAGCGGCGACAGGGTCTTATTTAATGGCTACACCTTC. Translated: CASGDRVLFNGYTF.